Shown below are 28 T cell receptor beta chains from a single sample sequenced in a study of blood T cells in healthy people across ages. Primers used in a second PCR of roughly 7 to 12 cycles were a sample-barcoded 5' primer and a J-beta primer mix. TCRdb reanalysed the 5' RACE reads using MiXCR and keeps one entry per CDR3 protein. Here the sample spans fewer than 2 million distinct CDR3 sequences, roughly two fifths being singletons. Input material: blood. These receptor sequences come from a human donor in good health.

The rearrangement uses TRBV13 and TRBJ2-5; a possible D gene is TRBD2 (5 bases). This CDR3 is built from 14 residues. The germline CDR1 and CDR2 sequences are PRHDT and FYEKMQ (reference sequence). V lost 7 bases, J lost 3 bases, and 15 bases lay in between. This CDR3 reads CASNIGLQEETQYF. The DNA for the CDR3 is TGTGCCAGCAACATAGGACTTCAAGAAGAGACCCAGTACTTC.

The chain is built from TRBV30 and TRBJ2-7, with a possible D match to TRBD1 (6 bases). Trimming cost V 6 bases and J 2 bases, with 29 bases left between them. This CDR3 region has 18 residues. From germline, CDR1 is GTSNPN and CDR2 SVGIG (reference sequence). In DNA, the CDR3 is TGTGCCTGTCGGACCTGGCAGGGAGTATACCAGGGGACCTACGAGCAGTACTTC. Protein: CACRTWQGVYQGTYEQYF. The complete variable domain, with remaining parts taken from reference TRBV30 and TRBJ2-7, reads SQTIHQWPATLVQPVGSPLSLECTVEGTSNPNLYWYRQAAGRGLQLLFYSVGIGQISSEVPQNLSASRPQDRQFILSSKKLLLSDSGFYLCACRTWQGVYQGTYEQYFGPGTRLTVT.

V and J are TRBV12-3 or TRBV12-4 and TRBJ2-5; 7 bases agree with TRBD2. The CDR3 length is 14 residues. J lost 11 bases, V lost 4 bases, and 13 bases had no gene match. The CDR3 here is CASSSLGGLVEQYF. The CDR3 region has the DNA TGTGCCAGCAGTTCCCTCGGGGGGTTGGTTGAGCAGTACTTC.

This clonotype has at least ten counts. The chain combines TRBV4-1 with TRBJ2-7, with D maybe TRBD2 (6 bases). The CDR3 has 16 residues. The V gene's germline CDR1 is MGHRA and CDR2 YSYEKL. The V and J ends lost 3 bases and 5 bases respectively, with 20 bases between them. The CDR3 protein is CASSHPRDLSSDEQYF. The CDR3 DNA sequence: TGCGCCAGCAGCCATCCCCGGGACTTAAGTAGCGACGAGCAGTACTTC.

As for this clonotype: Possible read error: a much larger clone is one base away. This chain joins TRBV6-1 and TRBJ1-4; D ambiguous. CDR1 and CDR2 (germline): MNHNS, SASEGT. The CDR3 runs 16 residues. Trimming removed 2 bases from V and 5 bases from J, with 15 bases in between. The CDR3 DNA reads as TGTGCCAGCAGTGAATATTTCAGCAGTGGGAATGAAAAACTGTTTTTT. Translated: CASSEYFSSGNEKLFF.

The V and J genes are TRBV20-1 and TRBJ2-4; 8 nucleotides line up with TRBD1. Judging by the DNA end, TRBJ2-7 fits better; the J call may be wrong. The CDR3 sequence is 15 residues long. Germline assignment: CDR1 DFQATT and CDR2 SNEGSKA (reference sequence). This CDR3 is CSASEMGRGLGEQYF. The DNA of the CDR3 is TGCAGTGCTAGCGAGATGGGCAGGGGGCTTGGCGAGCAGTACTTC.

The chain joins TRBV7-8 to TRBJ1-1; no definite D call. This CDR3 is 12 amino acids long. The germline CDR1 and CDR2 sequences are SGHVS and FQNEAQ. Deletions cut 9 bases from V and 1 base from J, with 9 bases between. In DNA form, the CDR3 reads TGTGCCAGTGGGGTAGGGAACACTGAAGCTTTCTTT. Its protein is CASGVGNTEAFF.

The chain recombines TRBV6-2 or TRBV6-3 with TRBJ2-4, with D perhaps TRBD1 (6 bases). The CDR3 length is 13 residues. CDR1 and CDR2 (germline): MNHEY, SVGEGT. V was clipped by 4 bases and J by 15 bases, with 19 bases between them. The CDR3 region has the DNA TGTGCCAGCAGTTCTCTTAAGACAGGAATCTCGTACTTC. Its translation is CASSSLKTGISYF.

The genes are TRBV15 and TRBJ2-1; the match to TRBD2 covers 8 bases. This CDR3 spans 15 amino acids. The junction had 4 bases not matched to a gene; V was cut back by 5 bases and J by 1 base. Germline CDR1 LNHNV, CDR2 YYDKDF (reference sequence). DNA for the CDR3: TGTGCCACCAGCGCGGGGGGAGGGTCCTACAATGAGCAGTTCTTC. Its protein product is CATSAGGGSYNEQFF.

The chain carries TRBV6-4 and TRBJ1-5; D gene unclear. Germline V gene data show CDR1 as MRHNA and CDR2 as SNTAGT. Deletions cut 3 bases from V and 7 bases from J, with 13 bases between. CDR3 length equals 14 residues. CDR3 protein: CASSEELPGQPQHF. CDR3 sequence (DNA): TGTGCCAGCAGTGAAGAGCTCCCAGGCCAGCCCCAGCATTTT.

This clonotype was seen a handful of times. CDR3: CASSLGGAEFF. The DNA of the CDR3 is TGTGCCAGCAGCTTGGGAGGGGCGGAGTTCTTC. The rearrangement links TRBV7-2 to TRBJ2-1; 7 positions match TRBD2. CDR1 SGHTA and CDR2 FQGNSA come from the germline V gene. V lost 3 bases and J lost 14; bases outside the gene matches: 4. This CDR3 contains 11 residues. Full variable domain (rest looked up from reference TRBV7-2 and TRBJ2-1): GAGVSQSPSNKVTEKGKDVELRCDPISGHTALYWYRQSLGQGLEFLIYFQGNSAPDKSGLPSDRFSAERTGGSVSTLTIQRTQQEDSAVYLCASSLGGAEFFGPGTRLTVL.

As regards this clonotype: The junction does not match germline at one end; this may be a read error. In DNA, the CDR3 is TGCAGTGTGGGGCGCAGGGGTTCCTACAATGGGCAGTTCTTC. As protein: CSVGRRGSYNGQFF. This sequence joins TRBV20-1 and TRBJ2-1; the D gene is possibly TRBD1 (6 bases). Looked up from germline, CDR1 is DFQATT and CDR2 is SNEGSKA (reference sequence). This CDR3 is built from 14 residues.

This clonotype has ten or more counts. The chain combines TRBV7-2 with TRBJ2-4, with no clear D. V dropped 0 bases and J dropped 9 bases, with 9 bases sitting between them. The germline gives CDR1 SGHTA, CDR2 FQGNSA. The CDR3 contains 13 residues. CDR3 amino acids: CASSLAPRTIQYF. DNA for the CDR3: TGTGCCAGCAGCTTAGCCCCTAGAACCATTCAGTACTTC. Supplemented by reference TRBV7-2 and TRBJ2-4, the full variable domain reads GAGVSQSPSNKVTEKGKDVELRCDPISGHTALYWYRQSLGQGLEFLIYFQGNSAPDKSGLPSDRFSAERTGGSVSTLTIQRTQQEDSAVYLCASSLAPRTIQYFGAGTRLSVL.

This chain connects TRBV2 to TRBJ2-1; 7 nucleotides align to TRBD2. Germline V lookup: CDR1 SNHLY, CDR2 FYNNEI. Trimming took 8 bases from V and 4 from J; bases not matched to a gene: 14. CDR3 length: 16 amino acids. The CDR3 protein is CASEGGWGGSYNEQFF. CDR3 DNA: TGTGCCAGCGAGGGTGGCTGGGGGGGGTCTTACAATGAGCAGTTCTTC.

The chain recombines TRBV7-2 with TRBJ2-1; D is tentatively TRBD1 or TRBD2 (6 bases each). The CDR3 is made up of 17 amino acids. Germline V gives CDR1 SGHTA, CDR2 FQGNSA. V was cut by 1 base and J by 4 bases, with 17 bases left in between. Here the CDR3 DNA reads TGTGCCAGCAGCTTAGGGGGGGCAGGGGCCACATACAATGAGCAGTTCTTC. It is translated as CASSLGGAGATYNEQFF.

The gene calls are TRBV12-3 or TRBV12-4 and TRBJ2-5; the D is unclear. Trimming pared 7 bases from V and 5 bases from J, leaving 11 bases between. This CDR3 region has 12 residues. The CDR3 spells CASTQEGETQYF. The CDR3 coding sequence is TGTGCCAGCACCCAGGAAGGCGAGACCCAGTACTTC.

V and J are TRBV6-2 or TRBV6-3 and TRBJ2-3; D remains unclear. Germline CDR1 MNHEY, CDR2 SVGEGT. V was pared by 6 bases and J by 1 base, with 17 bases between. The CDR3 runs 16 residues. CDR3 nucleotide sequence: TGTGCCAGCAGCTCCCCGAGGAAGGAAGGCACAGATACGCAGTATTTT. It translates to CASSSPRKEGTDTQYF.

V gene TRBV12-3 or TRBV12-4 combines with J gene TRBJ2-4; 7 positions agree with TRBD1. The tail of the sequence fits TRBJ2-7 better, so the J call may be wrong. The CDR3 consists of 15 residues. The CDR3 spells CASSFWVTGYDEQYF. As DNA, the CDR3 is TGTGCCAGCAGTTTTTGGGTGACAGGGTACGACGAGCAGTACTTC.

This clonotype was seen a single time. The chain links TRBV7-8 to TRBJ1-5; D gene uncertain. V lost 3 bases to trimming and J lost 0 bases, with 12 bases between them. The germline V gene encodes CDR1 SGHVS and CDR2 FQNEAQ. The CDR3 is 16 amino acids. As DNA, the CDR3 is TGTGCCAGCAGCTTGGAACGGGCTTATAGCAATCAGCCCCAGCATTTT. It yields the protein CASSLERAYSNQPQHF.

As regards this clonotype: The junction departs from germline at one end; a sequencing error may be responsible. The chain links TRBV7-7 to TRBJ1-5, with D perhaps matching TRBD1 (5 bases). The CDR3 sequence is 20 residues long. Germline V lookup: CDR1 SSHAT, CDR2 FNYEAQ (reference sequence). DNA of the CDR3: TGTGCTAGCAGCTTAGCGGGAAGACAGAGAGCTCCTTATAGCAATCAGCCCCAGCATTTT. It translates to CASSLAGRQRAPYSNQPQHF. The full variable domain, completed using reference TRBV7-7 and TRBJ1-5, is GAGVSQSPRYKVTKRGQDVTLRCDPISSHATLYWYQQALGQGPEFLTYFNYEAQPDKSGLPSDRFSAERPEGSISTLTIQRTEQRDSAMYRCASSLAGRQRAPYSNQPQHFGDGTRLSIL.

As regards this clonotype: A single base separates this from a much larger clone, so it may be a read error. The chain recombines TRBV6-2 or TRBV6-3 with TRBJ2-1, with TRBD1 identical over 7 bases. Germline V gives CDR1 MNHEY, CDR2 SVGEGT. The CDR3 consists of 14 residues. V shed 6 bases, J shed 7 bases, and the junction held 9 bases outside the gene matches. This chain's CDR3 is CASRFGQVLNEQFF. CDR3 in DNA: TGTGCCAGCAGATTCGGACAGGTCTTAAATGAGCAGTTCTTC.

CDR3 sequence (DNA): TGTGCCAGCAGAGAACACGAGCGGGGCTACGAGCAGTACTTC. Protein sequence: CASREHERGYEQYF. The chain employs TRBV7-2 and TRBJ2-5; 7 nucleotides line up with TRBD2. The better agreement between TRBJ2-7 and the DNA end casts doubt on the J call. The CDR3 length is 14 residues. Germline CDR1 SGHTA, CDR2 FQGNSA.

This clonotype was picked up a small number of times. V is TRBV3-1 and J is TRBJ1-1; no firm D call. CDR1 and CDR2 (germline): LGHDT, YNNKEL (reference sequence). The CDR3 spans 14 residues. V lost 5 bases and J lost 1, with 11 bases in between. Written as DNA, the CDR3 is TGTGCCAGCAGCTTAAGGGCATCGAACACTGAAGCTTTCTTT. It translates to CASSLRASNTEAFF.

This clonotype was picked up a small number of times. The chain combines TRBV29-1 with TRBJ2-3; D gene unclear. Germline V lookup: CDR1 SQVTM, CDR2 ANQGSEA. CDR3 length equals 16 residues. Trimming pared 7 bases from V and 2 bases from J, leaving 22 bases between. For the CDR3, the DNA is TGCAGCGCCCCCGGATCGGGCAACCGGGCCACAGATACGCAGTATTTT. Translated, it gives CSAPGSGNRATDTQYF.

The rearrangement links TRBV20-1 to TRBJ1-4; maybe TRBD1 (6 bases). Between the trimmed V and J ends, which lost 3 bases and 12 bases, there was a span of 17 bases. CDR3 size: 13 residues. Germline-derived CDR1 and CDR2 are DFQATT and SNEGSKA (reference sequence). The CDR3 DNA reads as TGCAGTGCTAGCCCGGGTGACAGGAGGGAACTGTTTTTT. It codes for CSASPGDRRELFF.

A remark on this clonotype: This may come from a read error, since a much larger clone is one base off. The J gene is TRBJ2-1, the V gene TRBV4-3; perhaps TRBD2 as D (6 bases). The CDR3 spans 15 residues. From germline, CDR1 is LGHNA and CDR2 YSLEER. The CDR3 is CASSLDYHSYSEQFF. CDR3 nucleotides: TGCGCCAGCAGCCTGGACTACCACTCCTACAGTGAGCAGTTCTTC.

The CDR3 DNA is TGTGCCAGCAGCTCTAGGCCCTCTAACTATGGCTACACCTTC. Translating it yields CASSSRPSNYGYTF. V is TRBV12-3 or TRBV12-4 and J is TRBJ1-2; D unclear. This CDR3 contains 14 residues. Trimming shortened V by 6 bases and J by 0 bases, and 11 bases separated the two germline ends.

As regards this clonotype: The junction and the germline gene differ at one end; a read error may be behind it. The CDR3 loop reads CASSQASGTAGKDTQYF. CDR3 in DNA: TGCGCCAGCAGTCAAGCCTCCGGGACAGCAGGGAAAGATACGCAGTATTTT. The rearrangement joins TRBV4-3 to TRBJ2-3; 7 nucleotides align to TRBD1. The V gene's germline CDR1 is LGHNA and CDR2 YSLEER. The CDR3 extends over 17 amino acids.